These T cell receptor beta chains were read from a single sample in a study of cytomegalovirus exposure and HLA in healthy donors. Assay used: immunoSEQ multiplex PCR; TCRdb lists only in-frame clones, some missing. In the table there are about 170,000 clones, roughly four fifths of which are singletons. Sequencing was carried out using PBMCs. Receptor source: a woman under 40 in good health and CMV-seropositive. The CDR3 runs from the conserved cysteine through the conserved F or W. A D gene is named only where the DNA matches it firmly. The size of a clone is reported for some rows only, either as once, few or many, or as a class for expanded clones.

D: .
size: .
V: TRBV11-2
J: TRBJ1-4
DNA: TGTGCCAGCAGCTCACAGGACGGAAGTAATGAAAAACTGTTTTTT
CDR3: CASSSQDGSNEKLFF

D: .
size: .
V: TRBV6-6
J: TRBJ2-2
DNA: TGTGCCAGCAGTTATTTCGAGGGACACGGCACCGGGGAGCTGTTTTTT
CDR3: CASSYFEGHGTGELFF

D: .
size: .
V: TRBV4-3
J: TRBJ1-2
DNA: TGCGCCAGCAGCCAAGATCACCAGGGGAACTATGGCTACACCTTC
CDR3: CASSQDHQGNYGYTF

D: TRBD2
size: .
V: TRBV5-1
J: TRBJ2-1
DNA: TGCGCCAGCAGCCTATTACTAGCGGGCCCCTACAATGAGCAGTTCTTC
CDR3: CASSLLLAGPYNEQFF

D: .
size: .
V: TRBV5-1
J: TRBJ2-3
DNA: TGCGCCAGCAGCTTGGATGGAGGGCTAGCTTCTGATACGCAGTATTTT
CDR3: CASSLDGGLASDTQYF

D: .
size: .
V: TRBV10-3
J: TRBJ1-5
DNA: TGTGCCGTACAGGGTGCCGTACTAATTCATAGCAATCAGCCCCAGCATTTT
CDR3: CAVQGAVLIHSNQPQHF

D: .
size: .
V: TRBV4-3
J: TRBJ1-1
DNA: TGCGCCAGCAGCCTCTCCGGAGTCCCAGCCAACACTGAAGCTTTCTTT
CDR3: CASSLSGVPANTEAFF

D: .
size: .
V: TRBV5-1
J: TRBJ2-3
DNA: TGCGCCAGCAGCTTAACGGGGTACACAGATACGCAGTATTTT
CDR3: CASSLTGYTDTQYF

D: TRBD1
size: once
V: TRBV7-9
J: TRBJ2-1
DNA: TGTGCCAGCAGCTTAGGGCAGGGGGCCCGGAGCTCCTACAATGAGCAGTTCTTC
CDR3: CASSLGQGARSSYNEQFF

D: .
size: .
V: TRBV6-6
J: TRBJ1-2
DNA: TGTGCCAGCAGTTACTCAAGGGACACTGGTGGCTACACCTTC
CDR3: CASSYSRDTGGYTF

D: TRBD1
size: .
V: TRBV11-2
J: TRBJ1-5
DNA: TGTGCCAGCAGCCTAACAGGGGGCAATCAGCCCCAGCATTTT
CDR3: CASSLTGGNQPQHF

D: .
size: .
V: TRBV2
J: TRBJ1-1
DNA: TGTGCCACCCTGGGGGGGGGACTGAACACTGAAGCTTTCTTT
CDR3: CATLGGGLNTEAFF

D: .
size: .
V: TRBV6-1
J: TRBJ1-1
DNA: TGTGCCAGCAGTGTAGATACAGGGACGAGCATGAACACTGAAGCTTTCTTT
CDR3: CASSVDTGTSMNTEAFF